This T cell receptor (beta chain) comes out of a study of T cell responses to AZD1222 COVID-19 vaccine. Overall study results and limits: Repertoires in all cases were sampled only once the peak T cell response had passed. There were mostly white British donors and more females than males, and clonal diversity was possibly underestimated. Two AZD1222 doses significantly raised spike-specific TCR breadth and depth over controls.

Germline-derived CDR1 and CDR2 are MNHEY and SVGEGT. The length of the CDR3 is 15 residues. V lost 6 bases to trimming and J lost 1 base, with 13 bases between them. Repertoires were generated with immunoSEQ multiplex PCR, while TCRdb's copy carries only in-frame clones and drops some. The sample shows 150,000 to 190,000 clones, approximately 90% of them seen only once. A remark on this clone: The antigen is unknown.

The chain couples TRBV6-2 or TRBV6-3 to TRBJ2-1; possibly TRBD1 for D (6 bases). This sequence originates from an adult in good health. The specimen comprised peripheral blood, sampled on day 0 of AZD1222 vaccination. CDR3 protein: CASSSQGMSYNEQFF. CDR3 nucleotide sequence: TGTGCCAGCAGCTCCCAGGGGATGTCCTACAATGAGCAGTTCTTC.